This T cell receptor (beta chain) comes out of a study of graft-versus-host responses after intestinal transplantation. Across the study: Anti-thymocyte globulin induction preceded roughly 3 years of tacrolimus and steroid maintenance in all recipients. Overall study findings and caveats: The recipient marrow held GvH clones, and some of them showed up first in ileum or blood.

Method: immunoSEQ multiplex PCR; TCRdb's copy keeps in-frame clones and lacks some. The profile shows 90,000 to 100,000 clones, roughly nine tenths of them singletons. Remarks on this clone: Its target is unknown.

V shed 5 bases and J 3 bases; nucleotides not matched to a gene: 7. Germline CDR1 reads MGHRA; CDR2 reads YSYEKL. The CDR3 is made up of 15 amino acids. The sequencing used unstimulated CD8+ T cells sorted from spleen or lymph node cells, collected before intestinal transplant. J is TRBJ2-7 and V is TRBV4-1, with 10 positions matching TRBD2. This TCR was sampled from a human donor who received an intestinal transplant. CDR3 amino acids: CASSSLAGGLYEQYF. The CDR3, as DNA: TGCGCCAGCAGCTCTTTAGCGGGAGGACTCTACGAGCAGTACTTC.